The 30 T cell receptor beta chains below were found in one sample sequenced in a study of T cell repertoires in cytomegalovirus infection. TCRdb re-called the reads through MiXCR, storing one row per CDR3 protein. The sample has 680,000 or so distinct CDR3 sequences; about a third are singletons. The material sequenced was PBMCs. These receptor sequences come from a human donor in good health (CMV status not recorded). Some clones in this sample may be carry-over from other donors' samples.

This clonotype occurred many times. The chain uses TRBV7-6 and TRBJ2-5; 9 positions agree with TRBD2. Unmatched junction bases numbered 7, after V lost 1 base and J lost 1 base. CDR1 is SGHVS and CDR2 is FNYEAQ in the germline V gene. This CDR3 contains 17 residues. CDR3 sequence: CASSLEVAGAPQETQYF. Written as DNA, the CDR3 is TGTGCCAGCAGCTTAGAGGTAGCGGGGGCGCCCCAAGAGACCCAGTACTTC.

This clonotype was seen a few times. V is TRBV19 and J is TRBJ2-5; D remains unclear. CDR1 is LNHDA and CDR2 is SQIVND in the germline V gene (reference sequence). Trimming shortened V by 4 bases and J by 4 bases, and 4 bases separated the two germline ends. The CDR3 totals 11 residues. This CDR3 is CASSTVETQYF. In DNA form, the CDR3 reads TGTGCCAGTAGTACCGTAGAGACCCAGTACTTC.

This rearrangement joins TRBV7-3 to TRBJ1-5; D unclear. Germline V CDR1 and CDR2: SGHTA, FQGTGA. The CDR3 has 12 amino acids. Between the trimmed V and J ends, which lost 5 bases and 10 bases, there was a span of 12 bases. This CDR3 reads CASSPLLIPQHF. The CDR3 DNA follows: TGTGCCAGCAGCCCTCTTTTGATTCCCCAGCATTTT.

The table lists this clonotype with a count of one. This chain joins TRBV14 and TRBJ2-6; D gene uncertain. CDR1 and CDR2 from the germline V gene are SGHDN and FVKESK. This CDR3 contains 17 residues. Between the trimmed V and J ends, which lost 0 bases and 0 bases, there was a span of 9 bases. CDR3 amino acids: CASSQDFVISGANVLTF. The CDR3 nucleotides read TGTGCCAGCAGCCAAGATTTTGTGATCTCTGGGGCCAACGTCCTGACTTTC.

Of note for this clonotype: A much larger clone sits a single nucleotide away, making a read error possible. The CDR3 does not end in the conserved phenylalanine or tryptophan, so this is likely a read error. The DNA is omitted, as the CDR3 cannot be located on it reliably, and the CDR3 follows TCRdb's listing. The V gene is TRBV7-4, the J gene TRBJ2-1; the listed D gene, TRBD1, was not tested against the DNA. A total of 16 residues make up the CDR3, ends included. Germline V gene lookup returns CDR1 SGHVT and CDR2 SQSDAQ. The CDR3: CASSRSGTGLPPLKFY.

J is TRBJ1-1 and V is TRBV7-9, with 9 bases aligning to TRBD1. Per the germline V gene, CDR1 is SEHNR and CDR2 is FQNEAQ (reference sequence). The V and J ends lost 6 bases and 5 bases, in that order; junction bases with no gene match: 7. The CDR3 contains 14 residues. The CDR3 DNA sequence: TGTGCCAGCAGAATACAGGGGGCGGGGACTGAAGCTTTCTTT. Its translation is CASRIQGAGTEAFF.

Turning to this clonotype: A much larger clonotype is one base distant, so this may be a read error. The rearrangement uses TRBV7-2 and TRBJ2-7; TRBD2 aligns across 9 bases. V lost 8 bases, J lost 2 bases, and 4 bases stayed unmatched. Germline V gene data show CDR1 as SGHTA and CDR2 as FQGNSA. The length of the CDR3 is 13 residues. CDR3 coding DNA: TGTGCCAGCCGTCTAGCGGGAACCTACGAGCAGTACGTC. This translates into CASRLAGTYEQYV.

As concerns this clonotype: A read error may account for a junction end that differs from germline. The V call is TRBV19, the J call TRBJ2-1; 11 positions agree with TRBD1. CDR1 LNHDA and CDR2 SQIVND come from the germline V gene (reference sequence). This CDR3 is 13 amino acids long. CDR3 in DNA: TGTGCCACCGGGACAGGGGGGTACAATGAGCAGTTATTC. As protein: CATGTGGYNEQLF.

The chain's CDR3 is CASSFATGLGNEKLFF. CDR3 sequence (DNA): TGTGCCAGCAGTTTCGCCACAGGGTTGGGTAATGAAAAACTGTTTTTT. The chain is built from TRBV12-3 or TRBV12-4 and TRBJ1-4; maybe TRBD1 (6 bases). Trimming left V 3 bases short and J 4 bases short, with 15 bases between. CDR3 length: 16 residues.

The chain has TRBV7-6 and TRBJ2-1, with D tentatively TRBD2 (6 bases). The germline V gene encodes CDR1 SGHVS and CDR2 FNYEAQ. The CDR3 runs to 12 residues. V gave up 8 bases and J gave up 12 bases, with 17 bases separating them. CDR3 region: CASQEGSDRQFF. The CDR3 DNA sequence: TGTGCCAGCCAGGAGGGTAGCGACAGGCAGTTCTTC. Full variable domain (rest looked up from reference TRBV7-6 and TRBJ2-1): GAGVSQSPRYKVTKRGQDVALRCDPISGHVSLYWYRQALGQGPEFLTYFNYEAQQDKSGLPNDRFSAERPEGSISTLTIQRTEQRDSAMYRCASQEGSDRQFFGPGTRLTVL.

A few counts support this clonotype. The CDR3, as DNA: TGTGCCAGCAGCCCCCGGCGGGAGGATGAGTTCTTC. It encodes CASSPRREDEFF. This sequence joins TRBV7-9 and TRBJ2-1, with TRBD2 matching 8 bases. V dropped 5 bases and J dropped 14; count of bases not matched to a gene: 8. The CDR3 runs to 12 residues. CDR1 is SEHNR, CDR2 FQNEAQ, per germline (reference sequence).

The chain couples TRBV20-1 to TRBJ2-7, with 8 bases that match TRBD1. V was clipped by 1 base and J by 3 bases; unmatched bases: 5. Germline values: CDR1 DFQATT, CDR2 SNEGSKA (reference sequence). CDR3 length: 14 amino acids. DNA of the CDR3: TGCAGTGCTAGAGGGACAGGGAACTTCTACGAGCAGTACGTC. Its protein is CSARGTGNFYEQYV.

The chain employs TRBV6-6 and TRBJ2-1; D is perhaps TRBD1 (6 bases). The germline V gene encodes CDR1 MNHNY and CDR2 SVGAGI (reference sequence). V was pared by 0 bases and J by 3 bases, with 12 bases between. The CDR3 is 16 amino acids. The CDR3 loop is CASSYSAGAHYNEQFF. The DNA of the CDR3 is TGTGCCAGCAGTTACTCAGCAGGGGCCCACTACAATGAGCAGTTCTTC.

This clonotype has only a few counts. The V and J genes are TRBV30 and TRBJ2-1, with D perhaps TRBD1 or TRBD2 (6 bases each). The CDR3 covers 13 residues. CDR1 is GTSNPN and CDR2 is SVGIG in the germline V gene (reference sequence). Between the trimmed V and J ends, which lost 3 bases and 7 bases, there was a span of 13 bases. CDR3 nucleotide sequence: TGTGCCTGGAGCGGGGGCTATCGGAATGAGCAGTTCTTC. This translates into CAWSGGYRNEQFF.

This clonotype occurred once. As the CDR3 is not closed by the conserved phenylalanine or tryptophan, this likely results from a read error. DNA for the CDR3: TGTGCCAGCAGCCCCGACACAAAACGGAACATTCAGTACTTA. Protein sequence: CASSPDTKRNIQYL. V is TRBV7-8 and J is TRBJ2-4, with D uncertain. Germline V gene sequence: CDR1 SGHVS, CDR2 FQNEAQ. The V and J ends lost 5 bases and 7 bases respectively, with 15 bases between them. This CDR3 has 14 amino acids.

This clonotype was observed a handful of times. The J gene is TRBJ1-2, the V gene TRBV5-4; possibly TRBD1 for D (5 bases). CDR3 length: 14 amino acids. Germline V gene data show CDR1 as SGHNT and CDR2 as YYREEE (reference sequence). V was cut by 4 bases and J by 2 bases, with 12 bases left in between. CDR3 bases: TGTGCCAGCAGCCCGGCCAGGGAGAACTATGGCTACACCTTC. Translating gives CASSPARENYGYTF.

The CDR3 sequence: CASSSLGQPDSGELFF. The DNA for the CDR3 is TGTGCCAGCAGCAGTCTTGGACAGCCGGACTCCGGGGAGCTGTTTTTT. The gene calls are TRBV28 and TRBJ2-2; tentative D call: TRBD1 (6 bases). The CDR3 runs 16 residues. V lost 6 bases, J lost 6 bases, and 20 bases lay in between. Germline V gene lookup returns CDR1 MDHEN and CDR2 SYDVKM.

This clonotype occurred many times. The chain employs TRBV12-3 or TRBV12-4 and TRBJ1-2; 7 positions match TRBD1. The CDR3 consists of 14 residues. Trimming at V came to 6 bases and at J to 4 bases, leaving 8 bases not matched to a gene. The CDR3 bases are TGTGCCAGCAGCCTCGAAACAGGGGCCTATGGCTACACCTTC. It is translated as CASSLETGAYGYTF.

This clonotype appeared a few times. The gene calls are TRBV2 and TRBJ1-6; D may be TRBD1 (5 bases). Between the trimmed V and J ends, which lost 8 bases and 9 bases, there was a span of 26 bases. CDR3 size: 17 residues. Per germline, CDR1 SNHLY and CDR2 FYNNEI. The CDR3 DNA follows: TGTGCCAGCCAAAACAAGCCCGGACACTCGGGGAGTTCACCCCTCCACTTT. This translates into CASQNKPGHSGSSPLHF.

This clonotype was counted at least ten times. The V gene is TRBV7-8, the J gene TRBJ2-4; D possibly uses TRBD1 or TRBD2 (6 bases each). V was clipped by 5 bases and J by 7 bases, with 15 bases between them. The CDR3 is 14 amino acids. CDR1 is SGHVS and CDR2 is FQNEAQ in the germline V gene. The CDR3 region has the DNA TGTGCCAGCAGCGTACAGGGAGGAAGGAACATTCAGTACTTC. Residues: CASSVQGGRNIQYF. The full variable domain, completed using reference TRBV7-8 and TRBJ2-4, is GAGVSQSPRYKVAKRGQDVALRCDPISGHVSLFWYQQALGQGPEFLTYFQNEAQLDKSGLPSDRFFAERPEGSVSTLKIQRTQQEDSAVYLCASSVQGGRNIQYFGAGTRLSVL.

For this clonotype: One junction end does not reproduce the germline sequence, and a read error may be involved. V gene TRBV20-1 combines with J gene TRBJ2-5, with 12 bases identical to TRBD2. This CDR3 contains 14 residues. The V gene's germline CDR1 is DFQATT and CDR2 SNEGSKA (reference sequence). The CDR3 sequence is CSSRLAGGAKTQYF. As DNA, the CDR3 is TGCAGTTCTAGGCTAGCGGGAGGGGCGAAGACCCAGTACTTC.

This chain connects TRBV7-2 to TRBJ1-2; 8 bases map to TRBD1. Germline V CDR1 and CDR2: SGHTA, FQGNSA. This CDR3 has 17 amino acids. V trimming: 5 bases; J trimming: 1 base; junction bases outside the gene matches: 12. The DNA for the CDR3 is TGTGCCAGCAGCCCAAGGCAGGGGGCGCAGGTTAACTATGGCTACACCTTC. This sequence encodes CASSPRQGAQVNYGYTF.

CDR3 loop: CSAQNRAGYGYTF. In nucleotides, the CDR3 is TGCAGTGCTCAAAACAGGGCTGGCTATGGCTACACCTTC. This chain joins TRBV20-1 and TRBJ1-2, with D perhaps TRBD1 (6 bases). The CDR3 is made up of 13 amino acids. Germline V lookup: CDR1 DFQATT, CDR2 SNEGSKA (reference sequence). With 5 bases removed from V and 4 bases from J, the gap between germline ends came to 14 bases.

This clonotype has only a few counts. The gene calls are TRBV6-1 and TRBJ1-1; D is unclear. The V gene's germline CDR1 is MNHNS and CDR2 SASEGT. The CDR3 totals 13 residues. Trimming cost V 4 bases and J 1 base, with 7 bases left between them. The CDR3 DNA sequence: TGTGCCAGCAGTGTAGCCTGGAACACTGAAGCTTTCTTT. Encoded protein: CASSVAWNTEAFF.

V is TRBV20-1 and J is TRBJ2-1, with D uncertain. Trimming took 2 bases from V and 0 from J, leaving 8 bases between them. The length of the CDR3 is 14 residues. Germline CDR1 reads DFQATT; CDR2 reads SNEGSKA (reference sequence). The CDR3 here is CSARYGSSYNEQFF. The CDR3 DNA reads TGCAGTGCTAGATATGGTAGCTCCTACAATGAGCAGTTCTTC.

V gene TRBV5-6 combines with J gene TRBJ2-1, with 9 bases that match TRBD2. Germline lookup yields CDR1 SGHDT and CDR2 YYEEEE. This CDR3 spans 17 amino acids. The junction had 13 bases not matched to a gene; V was cut back by 5 bases and J by 4 bases. The CDR3 coding sequence is TGTGCCAGCAGTACCGACCTCTCAACTAGCGGGTACAATGAGCAGTTCTTC. Encoded protein: CASSTDLSTSGYNEQFF. The variable domain in full, completed from reference TRBV5-6 and TRBJ2-1, reads DAGVTQSPTHLIKTRGQQVTLRCSPKSGHDTVSWYQQALGQGPQFIFQYYEEEERQRGNFPDRFSGHQFPNYSSELNVNALLLGDSALYLCASSTDLSTSGYNEQFFGPGTRLTVL.

The genes are TRBV28 and TRBJ2-7; D is unresolved. The germline gives CDR1 MDHEN, CDR2 SYDVKM. The CDR3 spans 12 residues. Trimming took off 4 bases at V and 5 bases at J, with 9 bases between the two ends. This CDR3 reads CASSSPADEQYF. CDR3 bases: TGTGCCAGCAGTTCACCCGCAGACGAGCAGTACTTC.

About this clonotype itself: A much larger clone differs by one base, so this may be a read error. This rearrangement joins TRBV28 to TRBJ1-2; no firm D call. Germline-derived CDR1 and CDR2 are MDHEN and SYDVKM. V gave up 5 bases and J gave up 4 bases, with 8 bases separating them. CDR3 length: 12 amino acids. The CDR3 sequence: CASSRTAYGYTF. As DNA, the CDR3 is TGTGCCAGCAGTCGGACTGCCTATGGCTACACCTTC.

DNA of the CDR3: TGTGCCAGCTCACCACCGCCCAGGGGGCAGCCCCAGCATTTT. Translated: CASSPPPRGQPQHF. The chain has TRBV18 and TRBJ1-5, with 7 bases that match TRBD1. Germline V gene sequence: CDR1 KGHSH, CDR2 LQKENI. This CDR3 region has 14 residues. Trimming removed 0 bases from V and 7 bases from J; junction bases left unmatched: 3.

As concerns this clonotype: With a much larger clone just one base away, this may be a read error. Because the CDR3 is missing its conserved closing phenylalanine or tryptophan, this is likely a read error. V gene TRBV5-1 combines with J gene TRBJ1-2, with D unresolved. CDR1 SGHRS and CDR2 YFSETQ come from the germline V gene. Trimming pared 3 bases from V and 4 bases from J, leaving 13 bases between. CDR3 size: 14 residues. The CDR3 sequence is CASSSDPAFYGYTL. DNA of the CDR3: TGCGCCAGCAGCTCCGATCCGGCATTCTATGGCTACACCTTG.